What follows is one T cell receptor (beta chain) and its context. This clonotype was counted a few times. Its antigen remains undetermined. Base qualities are not at hand, and no much larger clone is one base apart. The data stem from a study of T cells after yellow fever vaccination (dated by TCRdb to between 2018 and 2021). About the investigation overall: The SMART-Seq v4 Ultra Low Input RNA kit was used to prepare libraries from fractions with low cell numbers. Blood samples were taken at several timepoints before and after primary and secondary immunization, and bulk PBMC replicates and cell subsets were isolated. To track T-cell clones before and after primary and booster YFV17D yellow fever vaccination, bulk TCR alpha and beta repertoires were sequenced longitudinally. The cohort comprised two healthy male donors, one aged 18 to 29 and one aged 30 to 40 years. Paper-wide results and their limitations: Compared with the primary T-cell response, the secondary T-cell response was weaker but faster, peaking on day 5 rather than day 15. After the booster, most clones that had expanded after primary vaccination were detected again (about 97% of CD4 and under 90% of CD8), suggesting broad maintenance of memory. Only two donors were included in the study, so the extent to which the findings can be generalized is limited. A small fraction of clonotypes appeared in both the CD4 and CD8 compartments, likely as a result of convergent recombination. FACS-sorted repertoires could contain abundant contaminating clonotypes from the bulk population, so computational filtering was required.

For sequencing, an Illumina NovaSeq 6000 was employed. Synthesis of TCR cDNA relied on 5'RACE template switching, a step that introduced a universal primer site along with unique molecular identifiers. cDNA synthesis was primed from both the TCR alpha and TCR beta constant segments. Library amplification involved two PCR steps, and the second step added sample barcodes and sequencing adapters. Sequencing of libraries was done on Illumina HiSeq 2500 (2x100 bp) or NovaSeq (2x150 bp). The original pipeline was this. Reads were demultiplexed and collapsed into UMI consensus sequences with MIGEC, and V(D)J alignment was performed with MiXCR. Vaccine-responding clonotypes were identified with edgeR using replicate PBMC samples, with FDR below 0.01 and a log2 fold change above 5 up to day 15 being required. Bulk clonotypes were assigned CD4 or CD8 identity according to which sequenced CD4 or CD8 repertoire held them at higher abundance. TCRdb reanalyzed the raw reads on its own, using fastp at Q25 for trimming and MiXCR for clone calling, and kept in-frame beta chains. Rows with a matching CDR3 protein are joined into one entry that keeps the most common DNA and genes. The V and J calls come from TCRdb's annotation, not from the publication. In this sample the table shows more than 300,000 distinct CDR3 sequences, around 10% of which occur a single time. The ten most abundant clones make up approximately 3% of the sample.

The CDR3 contains 14 residues, cysteine and phenylalanine counted. Only the CDR3 DNA is retained, 42 bases long and in frame from the first base. CDR1 and CDR2 were assigned from the germline V gene (reference sequence) as LNHNV and YYDKDF. The V end loses 7 bases and the J end loses 0 bases, and a stretch of 12 bases separates them. Sample treatment or condition, as interpreted from the label and publication: live attenuated yellow fever vaccine strain. A standard Ficoll-Paque protocol was used to isolate PBMCs from peripheral blood. CD4 and CD8 T-cell fractions were isolated with Dynabeads CD4 and CD8 positive selection kits. RNA was extracted with TriZol from bulk PBMCs, CD4 and CD8 fractions, and dextramer-positive and dextramer-negative fractions.

This clonotype was sampled from a man younger than 35 who received the YFV17D yellow fever vaccine. The V gene is TRBV15 and the J gene is TRBJ1-2, with the D gene too uncertain to name. Here the sequenced sample was CD4+ T cells sorted from PBMCs, taken 45 days after the yellow fever booster vaccination. CDR3 protein: CATKNDTSNYGYTF. The base sequence is TGTGCCACCAAAAACGATACTTCTAACTATGGCTACACCTTC.